This TCR beta chain was sequenced during a study of cytomegalovirus exposure and HLA in healthy donors. This clone was seen only a few times. Its specificity is not known. Points from the study as a whole: High specificity and sensitivity for cytomegalovirus status were reported for the classifier. The tendency of first-cohort TCR clusters to co-occur in the 120 or so validation repertoires was identified by a subsequent analysis. The CMV antigen specificity of a few CMV-associated chains was confirmed through in vitro analysis.

Method: immunoSEQ multiplex PCR; TCRdb's copy keeps in-frame clones and lacks some. The sample lists 150,000 or so clones; 70% to 90% were seen once. Among the roughly 120 subjects of the validation cohort, separate from the roughly 650-subject first cohort, were the donors. Germline loops: CDR1 SGHTA, CDR2 FQGNSA. The CDR3 runs 14 residues. The germline V and J ends were trimmed by 1 base and 6 bases, with 10 bases remaining between them. The rearrangement joins TRBV7-2 to TRBJ1-5; D is uncertain. The source of this sequence is a woman between 18 and 29 years old in good health and CMV-seropositive. Sequenced input: PBMCs. The CDR3 here is CASSLVPGSQPQHF. Written as DNA, the CDR3 is TGTGCCAGCAGCTTAGTCCCGGGATCTCAGCCCCAGCATTTT.